The 15 T cell receptor beta chains below were found in one sample sequenced in a study of T cells after yellow fever vaccination. Each CDR3 protein gets one entry after TCRdb re-called the 5' RACE reads with MiXCR. The repertoire holds 500,000 to 650,000 distinct CDR3 sequences, 12% seen once, with more than 12% in the top ten. The source material was PBMCs, sampled on the day of the yellow fever booster vaccination. Every receptor here comes from a man younger than 40 who received the YFV17D yellow fever vaccine.

The gene calls are TRBV12-3 or TRBV12-4 and TRBJ2-1; 12 nucleotides match TRBD2. This CDR3 has 14 amino acids. The V gene end was trimmed by 6 bases and the J gene end by 9 bases; junction bases not matched to a gene: 6. In DNA, the CDR3 is TGTGCCAGCAGGACTAGCGGGAGTGGTGGTGAGCAGTTCTTC. Its translation is CASRTSGSGGEQFF.

The V gene is TRBV20-1, the J gene TRBJ2-1; D not certain. Trimming shortened V by 3 bases and J by 0 bases, and 12 bases separated the two germline ends. CDR1 is DFQATT, CDR2 SNEGSKA, per germline (reference sequence). The CDR3 length is 15 residues. The CDR3 nucleotides read TGCAGTGCTAGGGGCCCGTCGACCTCCTACAATGAGCAGTTCTTC. Protein sequence: CSARGPSTSYNEQFF.

CDR3 loop: CASSQSNQPQHF. Here the CDR3 DNA reads TGTGCCAGCAGCCAGTCTAATCAGCCCCAGCATTTT. V gene TRBV12-3 or TRBV12-4 combines with J gene TRBJ1-5, with D hard to call. This CDR3 region has 12 residues. V shed 6 bases and J shed 4 bases, with 7 bases lying between them.

This clonotype was detected many times. The chain is built from TRBV9 and TRBJ2-7, with D unclear. CDR1 is SGDLS, CDR2 YYNGEE, per germline. The length of the CDR3 is 14 residues. The V and J ends lost 3 bases and 2 bases respectively, with 12 bases between them. CDR3 loop: CASSAKDVTYEQYF. The CDR3 coding sequence is TGTGCCAGCAGCGCAAAGGACGTTACCTACGAGCAGTACTTC. The whole variable domain, remainder taken from reference TRBV9 and TRBJ2-7, is DSGVTQTPKHLITATGQRVTLRCSPRSGDLSVYWYQQSLDQGLQFLIQYYNGEERAKGNILERFSAQQFPDLHSELNLSSLELGDSALYFCASSAKDVTYEQYFGPGTRLTVT.

The chain employs TRBV10-2 and TRBJ2-2; 9 bases fit TRBD1. The CDR3 is 16 amino acids. After removal of 4 bases from V and 6 bases from J, the junction contained 9 bases not matched to a gene. Per the germline V gene, CDR1 is WSHSY and CDR2 is SAAADI. CDR3 DNA sequence: TGCGCCAGCAGTGGCTTGCAGGGACAGGGTGCCGGGGAGCTGTTTTTT. Residues: CASSGLQGQGAGELFF.

The V gene is TRBV27, the J gene TRBJ2-1, with D maybe TRBD1 (6 bases). This CDR3 contains 13 residues. Germline V lookup: CDR1 MNHEY, CDR2 SMNVEV (reference sequence). V lost 8 bases, J lost 6 bases, and 14 bases lay in between. CDR3 loop: CASAGVRANEQFF. The CDR3 nucleotides are TGTGCCAGCGCAGGGGTGAGGGCCAATGAGCAGTTCTTC.

This clonotype showed up many times. The rearrangement uses TRBV6-4 and TRBJ2-2; TRBD2 matches at 8 bases. Per germline, CDR1 MRHNA and CDR2 SNTAGT. This CDR3 spans 14 amino acids. With 4 bases clipped from V and 4 bases from J, the junction kept 2 bases outside the gene matches. The CDR3 coding sequence is TGTGCCAGCAGTGCCGCGGGAGGCACCGGGGAGCTGTTTTTT. As protein: CASSAAGGTGELFF.

This clonotype was seen at least ten times. CDR3: CASSSRDRGPQYF. In nucleotides, the CDR3 is TGTGCCAGCAGCTCCCGGGACAGGGGACCGCAGTATTTT. The chain recombines TRBV25-1 with TRBJ2-3; 10 bases match TRBD1. The germline CDR1 and CDR2 sequences are MGHDK and SYGVNS. Trimming took 6 bases from V and 10 from J; bases not matched to a gene: 7. The CDR3 consists of 13 residues.

There are a few counts of this clonotype. This chain connects TRBV5-6 to TRBJ2-7, with 11 bases lining up with TRBD2. The CDR3 contains 16 residues. Unmatched junction bases numbered 7, after V lost 3 bases and J lost 2 bases. Looked up from germline, CDR1 is SGHDT and CDR2 is YYEEEE. CDR3 amino acids: CASSSARLAGTYEQYF. The CDR3 DNA follows: TGTGCCAGCAGCTCTGCCAGACTAGCGGGAACCTACGAGCAGTACTTC. The entire variable domain, with the rest obtained from reference TRBV5-6 and TRBJ2-7, is as follows: DAGVTQSPTHLIKTRGQQVTLRCSPKSGHDTVSWYQQALGQGPQFIFQYYEEEERQRGNFPDRFSGHQFPNYSSELNVNALLLGDSALYLCASSSARLAGTYEQYFGPGTRLTVT.

This clonotype was counted many times. The chain employs TRBV7-2 and TRBJ2-1, with 12 bases lining up with TRBD2. The V and J ends lost 2 bases and 9 bases, in that order; junction bases with no gene match: 2. Germline V gives CDR1 SGHTA, CDR2 FQGNSA. This CDR3 spans 14 amino acids. Here the CDR3 reads CASSLPSGRGEQFF. The CDR3 region has the DNA TGTGCCAGCAGCTTACCTAGCGGGAGGGGTGAGCAGTTCTTC.

This clonotype was seen more than once but under ten times. The junction departs from germline at one end; a sequencing error may be responsible. The V and J genes are TRBV29-1 and TRBJ2-7; 12 bases map to TRBD1. The germline V gene has CDR1 SQVTM and CDR2 ANQGSEA. The CDR3 covers 15 residues. CDR3 sequence (DNA): TGCAGCGCTGAACGCCGGGACAGGGGGCTCTACGAGCAGTACTTC. Residues: CSAERRDRGLYEQYF.

The V and J genes are TRBV11-2 and TRBJ2-1, with TRBD2 as a possible D gene (5 bases). CDR1 is SGHAT and CDR2 is FQNNGV in the germline V gene. V was shortened by 2 bases and J by 8 bases, with 10 bases between the two germline ends. This CDR3 has 13 residues. The CDR3 here is CASSLRLLYEQFF. The DNA for the CDR3 is TGTGCCAGCAGCTTAAGACTACTTTATGAGCAGTTCTTC.

This clonotype occurred a few times. The CDR3 bases are TGTGCCAGCAGCTTAGACGGACGTGGTGGTAGATGGGGGAACATTCAGTACTTC. It codes for CASSLDGRGGRWGNIQYF. V usage is TRBV11-1 and J usage is TRBJ2-4, with D possibly called TRBD1 or TRBD2 (5 bases each). The germline gives CDR1 SGHAT, CDR2 FQDESV (reference sequence). The V end lost 1 base, the J end lost 7 bases, and 23 bases lay between the germline ends. This CDR3 is built from 18 residues.

The CDR3 sequence is CASSFAPTTNEKLFF. The CDR3 coding sequence is TGTGCCAGCAGCTTCGCTCCTACAACTAATGAAAAACTGTTTTTT. The rearrangement uses TRBV11-2 and TRBJ1-4; no clear D. The CDR3 has 15 amino acids. V was clipped by 3 bases and J by 0 bases, with 8 bases between them. CDR1 and CDR2 (germline): SGHAT, FQNNGV.

In its sample, this clonotype was seen a few times. V gene TRBV5-6 combines with J gene TRBJ1-5; D is perhaps TRBD1 (5 bases). V lost 9 bases and J lost 0, with 16 bases in between. Germline V lookup: CDR1 SGHDT, CDR2 YYEEEE. The CDR3 loop spans 15 amino acids. The CDR3 DNA sequence: TGTGCCAAGAGGTGGGGGGGGGATAGCAATCAGCCCCAGCATTTT. As protein: CAKRWGGDSNQPQHF.